This passage covers 13 T cell receptor beta chains from one sample sequenced in a study of T cell changes during pregnancy in multiple sclerosis. Measured with immunoSEQ multiplex PCR; TCRdb has only the in-frame clones, and not every one. The table has under 70,000 clones, around 90% seen once. The sequencing here drew on CD4+ T cells from peripheral blood mononuclear cells, taken after pregnancy. These receptors all stem from a female donor with multiple sclerosis, enrolled in a pregnancy study.

The V gene is TRBV6-5, the J gene TRBJ2-7, with 10 nucleotides matching TRBD2. The CDR3 is 16 amino acids. After removal of 0 bases from V and 2 bases from J, the junction contained 4 bases not matched to a gene. CDR1 and CDR2 (germline): MNHEY, SVGAGI. As DNA, the CDR3 is TGTGCCAGCAGTTACTCAGGCCTAGCGGGGGCCTACGAGCAGTACTTC. The encoded protein is CASSYSGLAGAYEQYF.

V usage is TRBV27 and J usage is TRBJ1-1; a possible D gene is TRBD1 (5 bases). This CDR3 is 14 amino acids long. Between the trimmed V and J ends, which lost 5 bases and 3 bases, there was a span of 13 bases. From germline, CDR1 is MNHEY and CDR2 SMNVEV (reference sequence). The CDR3 is CASSGTPGDTEAFF. In DNA, the CDR3 is TGTGCCAGCAGTGGGACTCCGGGGGACACTGAAGCTTTCTTT.

J is TRBJ1-5 and V is TRBV19; TRBD1 matches 7 bases. V trimming: 9 bases; J trimming: 2 bases; junction bases outside the gene matches: 4. The CDR3 has 13 residues. Germline CDR1 is LNHDA and CDR2 is SQIVND (reference sequence). CDR3 bases: TGTGCCAGCCAGGGGGTTGGCAATCAGCCCCAGCATTTT. Residues: CASQGVGNQPQHF.

The chain recombines TRBV28 with TRBJ1-2; a weak D match, TRBD1 (5 bases). V was shortened by 10 bases and J by 4 bases, with 16 bases between the two germline ends. Germline-derived CDR1 and CDR2 are MDHEN and SYDVKM. The CDR3 has 13 residues. This CDR3 is CATKGEGGYGYTF. The CDR3 bases are TGTGCCACCAAAGGGGAGGGAGGCTATGGCTACACCTTC.

This chain uses TRBV6-1 with TRBJ2-1; D remains unclear. From germline, CDR1 is MNHNS and CDR2 SASEGT. V was cut by 3 bases and J by 3 bases, with 3 bases left in between. There are 12 residues in the CDR3. This CDR3 is CASSDSYNEQFF. The CDR3 DNA sequence: TGTGCCAGCAGTGACAGCTACAATGAGCAGTTCTTC.

CDR3 amino acids: CASSADRDNQPQHF. CDR3 DNA: TGTGCCAGCAGTGCGGACAGGGATAATCAGCCCCAGCATTTT. The rearrangement links TRBV2 to TRBJ1-5, with TRBD1 identical over 8 bases. V lost 4 bases and J lost 4; bases outside the gene matches: 3. Looked up from germline, CDR1 is SNHLY and CDR2 is FYNNEI. The CDR3 sequence is 14 residues long.

The chain joins TRBV9 to TRBJ2-2; TRBD1 agrees at 7 bases. This CDR3 spans 16 amino acids. Trimming cost V 0 bases and J 0 bases; bases outside gene matches: 2. CDR1 SGDLS and CDR2 YYNGEE come from the germline V gene. CDR3 in amino acids: CASSVGTGANTGELFF. The CDR3 bases are TGTGCCAGCAGCGTAGGAACAGGGGCGAACACCGGGGAGCTGTTTTTT.

In DNA, the CDR3 is TGTGCCAGCAATCCCGACAGGGTCAACTATGGCTACACCTTC. It translates to CASNPDRVNYGYTF. This chain links TRBV2 with TRBJ1-2; 7 bases map to TRBD1. This CDR3 comprises 14 residues. The trim removed 7 bases at V and 2 bases at J, leaving 7 bases unmatched. Germline CDR1 reads SNHLY; CDR2 reads FYNNEI.

This chain links TRBV7-9 with TRBJ1-2; a weak D match, TRBD1 (6 bases). CDR3 length: 14 amino acids. From germline, CDR1 is SEHNR and CDR2 FQNEAQ (reference sequence). Trimming took 1 base from V and 4 from J, leaving 10 bases between them. In DNA form, the CDR3 reads TGTGCCAGCAGCTTAGATGGCAGGGGCTATGGCTACACCTTC. Translation gives CASSLDGRGYGYTF.

CDR3 residues: CASSLGQGQETQYF. The CDR3, as DNA: TGTGCCAGCAGCTTAGGACAGGGCCAAGAGACCCAGTACTTC. The chain links TRBV7-6 to TRBJ2-5, with 7 bases matching TRBD1. The CDR3 sequence is 14 residues long. V was clipped by 1 base and J by 1 base; unmatched bases: 0. Germline lookup yields CDR1 SGHVS and CDR2 FNYEAQ.

The table lists this clone with a count of one. This chain links TRBV5-1 with TRBJ2-3, with 10 bases fitting TRBD1. V was pared by 5 bases and J by 4 bases, with 4 bases of the junction left unmatched. The CDR3 spans 14 residues. From germline, CDR1 is SGHRS and CDR2 YFSETQ. The CDR3 sequence is CASSWDRGSDTQYF. The CDR3 DNA follows: TGCGCCAGCAGTTGGGACAGGGGCTCAGATACGCAGTATTTT.

This clone was counted only a few times. This chain joins TRBV19 and TRBJ1-1, with D possibly TRBD1 on 6 matching bases. The germline V gene has CDR1 LNHDA and CDR2 SQIVND (reference sequence). This CDR3 has 13 amino acids. V was clipped by 6 bases and J by 2 bases, with 10 bases between them. The CDR3 loop is CASSRGQNTEAFF. The CDR3 DNA follows: TGTGCCAGTAGCCGGGGACAAAACACTGAAGCTTTCTTT.

The chain employs TRBV4-1 and TRBJ2-7; D is possibly TRBD2 (5 bases). Per germline, CDR1 MGHRA and CDR2 YSYEKL. V was shortened by 1 base and J by 7 bases, with 17 bases between the two germline ends. CDR3 size: 15 residues. The chain's CDR3 is CASSQVWAAPGEQYF. CDR3 coding DNA: TGCGCCAGCAGCCAAGTTTGGGCGGCCCCGGGGGAGCAGTACTTC.